These T cell receptor beta chains were read from a single sample in a study of blood T cell repertoires in COVID-19. TCRdb's copy holds only in-frame clones and misses some; the assay was immunoSEQ multiplex PCR. Here the sample spans approximately 200,000 clones, roughly nine tenths being singletons. Specimen: peripheral blood. The origin of the receptors is a man aged 40-50 years with active or convalescent COVID-19. The CDR3 runs from the conserved cysteine through the conserved F or W. The order of the fields is CDR3 protein, CDR3 DNA, J gene, D gene, clone size, V gene. D genes are given only for firm matches. Size is omitted from some rows. Given values are once, few, many or a class for expanded clones.

cdr3_aa: CASSLLAGQGSNQPQHF
cdr3_nt: TGTGCCAGCAGTTTGTTGGCTGGACAGGGTAGCAATCAGCCCCAGCATTTT
j_call: TRBJ1-5
d_call: TRBD1
clone_size: NA
v_call: TRBV27

cdr3_aa: CASSLGTGGNYGYTF
cdr3_nt: TGTGCCAGCAGCTTAGGGACAGGGGGTAACTATGGCTACACCTTC
j_call: TRBJ1-2
d_call: TRBD1
clone_size: NA
v_call: TRBV7-9

cdr3_aa: CASSDLTGGDQPQHF
cdr3_nt: TGTGCCAGCAGCGATCTTACAGGGGGTGATCAGCCCCAGCATTTT
j_call: TRBJ1-5
d_call: TRBD1
clone_size: few
v_call: TRBV2

cdr3_aa: CSARDRAEAFF
cdr3_nt: TGCAGTGCTAGAGACAGGGCTGAAGCTTTCTTT
j_call: TRBJ1-1
d_call: NA
clone_size: NA
v_call: TRBV20-1

cdr3_aa: CSVNGHQETQYF
cdr3_nt: TGCAGCGTAAATGGGCACCAAGAGACCCAGTACTTC
j_call: TRBJ2-5
d_call: NA
clone_size: NA
v_call: TRBV29-1

cdr3_aa: CASSLEFRASNTGELFF
cdr3_nt: TGCGCCAGCAGCTTGGAATTCCGCGCGTCGAACACCGGGGAGCTGTTTTTT
j_call: TRBJ2-2
d_call: NA
clone_size: NA
v_call: TRBV5-1

cdr3_aa: CATFPWGLTEAFF
cdr3_nt: TGTGCCACCTTCCCCTGGGGGCTCACTGAAGCTTTCTTT
j_call: TRBJ1-1
d_call: NA
clone_size: few
v_call: TRBV12-3/TRBV12-4

cdr3_aa: CASSPLTGTDYGYTF
cdr3_nt: TGCGCCAGCAGCCCCCTAACCGGGACAGACTATGGCTACACCTTC
j_call: TRBJ1-2
d_call: TRBD1
clone_size: NA
v_call: TRBV5-1

cdr3_aa: CASSSWDSREKLFF
cdr3_nt: TGCGCCAGCAGCTCTTGGGACAGCCGTGAAAAACTGTTTTTT
j_call: TRBJ1-4
d_call: TRBD1
clone_size: NA
v_call: TRBV5-1

cdr3_aa: CASSQRGDEQFF
cdr3_nt: TGTGCCAGCAGCCAACGGGGAGATGAGCAGTTCTTC
j_call: TRBJ2-1
d_call: NA
clone_size: NA
v_call: TRBV12-3/TRBV12-4

cdr3_aa: CASKGGDYNQPQHF
cdr3_nt: TGTGCCAGTAAGGGGGGGGACTACAATCAGCCCCAGCATTTT
j_call: TRBJ1-5
d_call: NA
clone_size: NA
v_call: TRBV19

cdr3_aa: CASSQHKRGGLGDTQYF
cdr3_nt: TGTGCCAGCAGCCAACATAAGAGGGGGGGGCTTGGAGATACGCAGTATTTT
j_call: TRBJ2-3
d_call: NA
clone_size: NA
v_call: TRBV3-1/TRBV3-2

cdr3_aa: CASMGGNYGYTF
cdr3_nt: TGTGCCAGCATGGGGGGTAACTATGGCTACACCTTC
j_call: TRBJ1-2
d_call: NA
clone_size: NA
v_call: TRBV2

cdr3_aa: CASSLERQGSSPLHF
cdr3_nt: TGTGCCAGCAGCCTCGAGCGACAGGGGAGTTCACCCCTCCACTTT
j_call: TRBJ1-6
d_call: TRBD1
clone_size: NA
v_call: TRBV5-5

cdr3_aa: CASSDRSGDQPQHF
cdr3_nt: TGTGCCAGCAGTGATAGGTCAGGTGATCAGCCCCAGCATTTT
j_call: TRBJ1-5
d_call: NA
clone_size: NA
v_call: TRBV2

cdr3_aa: CASSLLQAQGDTQYF
cdr3_nt: TGTGCCAGCAGCCTCTTGCAGGCTCAGGGAGATACGCAGTATTTT
j_call: TRBJ2-3
d_call: NA
clone_size: once
v_call: TRBV28

cdr3_aa: CASSVGGLAGKRTDTQYF
cdr3_nt: TGTGCCAGCAGTGTGGGGGGACTAGCGGGAAAACGCACAGATACGCAGTATTTT
j_call: TRBJ2-3
d_call: TRBD2
clone_size: NA
v_call: TRBV6-2/TRBV6-3